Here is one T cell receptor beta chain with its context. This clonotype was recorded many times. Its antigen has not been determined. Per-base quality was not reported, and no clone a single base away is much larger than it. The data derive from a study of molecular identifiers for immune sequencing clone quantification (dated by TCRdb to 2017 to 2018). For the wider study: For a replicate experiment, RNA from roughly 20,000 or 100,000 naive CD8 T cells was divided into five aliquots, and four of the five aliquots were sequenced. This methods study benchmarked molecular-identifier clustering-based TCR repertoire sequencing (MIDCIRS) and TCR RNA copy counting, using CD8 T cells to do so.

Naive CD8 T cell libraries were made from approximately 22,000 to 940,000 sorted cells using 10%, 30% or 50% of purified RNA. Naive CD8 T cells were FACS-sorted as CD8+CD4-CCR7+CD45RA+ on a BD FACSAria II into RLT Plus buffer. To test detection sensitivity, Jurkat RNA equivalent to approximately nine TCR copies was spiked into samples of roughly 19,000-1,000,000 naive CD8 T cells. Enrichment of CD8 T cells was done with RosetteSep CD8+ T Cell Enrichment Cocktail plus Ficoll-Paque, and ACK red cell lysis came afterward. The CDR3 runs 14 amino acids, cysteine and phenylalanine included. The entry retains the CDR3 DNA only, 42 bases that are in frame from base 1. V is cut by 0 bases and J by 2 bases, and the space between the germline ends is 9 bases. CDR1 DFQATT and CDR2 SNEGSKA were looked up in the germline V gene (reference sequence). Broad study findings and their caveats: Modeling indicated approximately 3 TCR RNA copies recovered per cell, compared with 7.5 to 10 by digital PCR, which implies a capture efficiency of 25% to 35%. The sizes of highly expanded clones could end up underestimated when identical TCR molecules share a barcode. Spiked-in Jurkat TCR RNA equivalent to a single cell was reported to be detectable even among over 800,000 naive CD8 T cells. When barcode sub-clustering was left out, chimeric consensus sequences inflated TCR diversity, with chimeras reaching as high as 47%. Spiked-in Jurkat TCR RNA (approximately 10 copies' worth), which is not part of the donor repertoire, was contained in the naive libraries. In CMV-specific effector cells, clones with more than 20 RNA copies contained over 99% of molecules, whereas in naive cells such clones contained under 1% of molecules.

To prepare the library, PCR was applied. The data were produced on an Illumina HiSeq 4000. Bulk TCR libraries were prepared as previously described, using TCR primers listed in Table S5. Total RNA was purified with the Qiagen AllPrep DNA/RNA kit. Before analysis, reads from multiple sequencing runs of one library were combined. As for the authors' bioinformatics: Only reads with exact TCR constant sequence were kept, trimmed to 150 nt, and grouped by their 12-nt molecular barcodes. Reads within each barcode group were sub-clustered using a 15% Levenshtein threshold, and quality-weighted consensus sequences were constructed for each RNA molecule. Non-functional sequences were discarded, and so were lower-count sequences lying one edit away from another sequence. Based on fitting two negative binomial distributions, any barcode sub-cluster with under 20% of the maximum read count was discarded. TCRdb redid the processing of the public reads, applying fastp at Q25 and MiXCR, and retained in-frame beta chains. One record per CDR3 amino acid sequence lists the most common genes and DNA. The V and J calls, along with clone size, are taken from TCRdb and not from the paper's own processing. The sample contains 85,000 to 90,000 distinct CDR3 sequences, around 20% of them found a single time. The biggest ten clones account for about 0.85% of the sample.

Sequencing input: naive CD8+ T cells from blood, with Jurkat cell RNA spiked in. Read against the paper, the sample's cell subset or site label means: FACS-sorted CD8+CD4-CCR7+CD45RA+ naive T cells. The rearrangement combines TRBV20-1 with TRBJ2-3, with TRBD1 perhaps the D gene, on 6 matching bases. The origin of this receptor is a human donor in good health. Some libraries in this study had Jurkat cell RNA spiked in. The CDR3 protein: CSARDDRNTDTQYF. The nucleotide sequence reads TGCAGTGCTAGAGATGACAGGAACACAGATACGCAGTATTTT.